Sequencing of this TCR beta chain was carried out in a study of blood T cell repertoires in COVID-19. In the original processing: Amplification of reference gene primers provided the estimated nucleated cell counts. Using immunoSEQ multiplex PCR, the repertoire was profiled, and TCRdb retains in-frame clones only, with some absent. The V and J calls and clone size come from that table; D and trimming were worked out from the DNA. The top ten clones hold approximately 1.5% of a sample with about 250,000 clones, roughly 84% of them seen once. Germline CDR1 reads MNHEY; CDR2 reads SVGAGI. The CDR3 is made up of 15 amino acids. V dropped 0 bases and J dropped 1 base, with 7 bases sitting between them.

This sequence was found in a woman in her thirties or forties who had recovered from COVID-19. The material sequenced was peripheral blood. The chain carries TRBV6-5 and TRBJ2-1, with D perhaps matching TRBD1 (5 bases). CDR3 sequence (DNA): TGTGCCAGCAGTTACTCCCAGGGTTCCTACAATGAGCAGTTCTTC. Its translation: CASSYSQGSYNEQFF.